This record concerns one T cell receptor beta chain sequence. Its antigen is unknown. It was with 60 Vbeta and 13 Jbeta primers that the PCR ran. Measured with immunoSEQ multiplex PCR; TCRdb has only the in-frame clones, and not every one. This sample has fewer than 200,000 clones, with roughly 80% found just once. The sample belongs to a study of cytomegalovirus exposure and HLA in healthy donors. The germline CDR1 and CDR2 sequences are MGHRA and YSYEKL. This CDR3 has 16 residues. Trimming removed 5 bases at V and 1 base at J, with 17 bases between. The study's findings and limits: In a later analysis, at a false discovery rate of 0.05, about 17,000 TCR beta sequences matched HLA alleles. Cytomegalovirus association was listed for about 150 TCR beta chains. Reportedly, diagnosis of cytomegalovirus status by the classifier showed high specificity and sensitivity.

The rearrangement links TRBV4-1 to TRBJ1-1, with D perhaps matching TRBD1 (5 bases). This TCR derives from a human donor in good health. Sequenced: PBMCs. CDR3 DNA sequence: TGCGCCAGCAGCGCTAGGGGAGGAGGTTGGAACACTGAAGCTTTCTTT. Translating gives CASSARGGGWNTEAFF.